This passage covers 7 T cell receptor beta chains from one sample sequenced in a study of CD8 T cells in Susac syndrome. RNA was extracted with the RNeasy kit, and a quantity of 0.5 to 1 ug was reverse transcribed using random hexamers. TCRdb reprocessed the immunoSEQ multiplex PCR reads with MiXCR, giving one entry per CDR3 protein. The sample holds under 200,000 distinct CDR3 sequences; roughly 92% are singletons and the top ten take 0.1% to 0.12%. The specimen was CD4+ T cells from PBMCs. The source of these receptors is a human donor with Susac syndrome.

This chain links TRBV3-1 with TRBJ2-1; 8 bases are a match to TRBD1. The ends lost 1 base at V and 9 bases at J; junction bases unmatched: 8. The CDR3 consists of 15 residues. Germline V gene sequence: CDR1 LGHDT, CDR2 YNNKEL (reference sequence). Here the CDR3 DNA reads TGTGCCAGCAGCCAAGGGGGACAGGCCTCTGGTGAGCAGTTCTTC. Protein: CASSQGGQASGEQFF.

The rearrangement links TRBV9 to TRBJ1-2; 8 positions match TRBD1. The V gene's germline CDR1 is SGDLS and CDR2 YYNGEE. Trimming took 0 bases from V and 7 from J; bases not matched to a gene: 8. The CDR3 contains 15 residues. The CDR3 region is CASSVGTGRAVGYTF. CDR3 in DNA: TGTGCCAGCAGCGTAGGGACAGGGAGGGCCGTTGGCTACACCTTC.

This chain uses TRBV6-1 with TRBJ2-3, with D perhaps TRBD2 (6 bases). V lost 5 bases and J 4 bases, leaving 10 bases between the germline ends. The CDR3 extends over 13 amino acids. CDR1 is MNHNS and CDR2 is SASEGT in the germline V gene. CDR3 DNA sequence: TGTGCCAGCAGTTCCAGGGAGGCAGATACGCAGTATTTT. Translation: CASSSREADTQYF.

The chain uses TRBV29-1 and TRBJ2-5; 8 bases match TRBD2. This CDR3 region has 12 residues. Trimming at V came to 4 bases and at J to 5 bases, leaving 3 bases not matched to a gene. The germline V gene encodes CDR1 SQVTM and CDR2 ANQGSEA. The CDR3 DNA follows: TGCAGCGTTGTTCGGGGGGGTGAGACCCAGTACTTC. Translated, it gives CSVVRGGETQYF.

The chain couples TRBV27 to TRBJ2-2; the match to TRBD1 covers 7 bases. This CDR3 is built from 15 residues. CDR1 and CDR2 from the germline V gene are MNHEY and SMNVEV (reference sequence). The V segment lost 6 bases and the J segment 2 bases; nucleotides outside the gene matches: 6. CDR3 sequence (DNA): TGTGCCAGCAGAACGACAGGGCCCAACACCGGGGAGCTGTTTTTT. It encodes CASRTTGPNTGELFF.

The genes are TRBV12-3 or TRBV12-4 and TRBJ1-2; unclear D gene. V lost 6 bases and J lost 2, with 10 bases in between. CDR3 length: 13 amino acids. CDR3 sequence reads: CASSKDGNYGYTF. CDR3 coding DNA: TGTGCCAGCAGCAAGGACGGCAACTATGGCTACACCTTC.

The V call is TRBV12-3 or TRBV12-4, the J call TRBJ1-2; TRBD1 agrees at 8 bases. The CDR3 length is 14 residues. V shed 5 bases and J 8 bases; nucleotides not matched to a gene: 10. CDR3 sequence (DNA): TGTGCCAGCAGTCCAGGTCAGGGGGCAGGAGGCTACACCTTC. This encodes CASSPGQGAGGYTF.